These 21 T cell receptor beta chains were all obtained from the same sample, sequenced in a study of cytomegalovirus exposure and HLA in healthy donors. Primers: 60 Vbeta forward and 13 Jbeta reverse. Assay: immunoSEQ multiplex PCR; the TCRdb copy retains only in-frame clones and omits some. Here the sample spans 99,000 or so clones, 76% being singletons. The source material was PBMCs. These receptors all come from a man aged 35-49 years in good health and CMV-seropositive.

This clone turned up a few times. The chain joins TRBV2 to TRBJ2-1, with 12 nucleotides matching TRBD1. The CDR3 length is 15 residues. In germline, CDR1 is SNHLY, CDR2 FYNNEI. V lost 3 bases, J lost 11 bases, and 8 bases stayed unmatched. CDR3 DNA sequence: TGTGCCAGCAGTGAGGAGTCTGGGACAGGGGGCAAGCAGTTCTTC. As protein: CASSEESGTGGKQFF.

This chain links TRBV9 with TRBJ2-7, with TRBD1 matching 8 bases. CDR1 is SGDLS and CDR2 is YYNGEE in the germline V gene. There are 15 residues in the CDR3. After removal of 4 bases from V and 5 bases from J, the junction contained 11 bases not matched to a gene. The CDR3 sequence: CASSPPVPGGNEQYF. For the CDR3, the DNA is TGTGCCAGCAGCCCACCCGTCCCAGGGGGCAACGAGCAGTACTTC.

V and J are TRBV6-6 and TRBJ2-4; TRBD2 agrees at 12 bases. The trim removed 11 bases at V and 1 base at J, leaving 9 bases unmatched. The germline CDR1 and CDR2 sequences are MNHNY and SVGAGI (reference sequence). The CDR3 consists of 16 residues. The CDR3 is CAGSSGGETAKNIQYF. As DNA, the CDR3 is TGTGCCGGGTCTAGCGGGGGGGAAACGGCCAAAAACATTCAGTACTTC.

The chain joins TRBV28 to TRBJ2-6, with D tentatively TRBD1 (7 bases). The CDR3 has 14 amino acids. CDR1 and CDR2 (germline): MDHEN, SYDVKM. With 8 bases removed from V and 2 bases from J, the gap between germline ends came to 10 bases. The CDR3 loop reads CASQGGTGANVLTF. CDR3 sequence (DNA): TGTGCCAGCCAGGGGGGAACTGGGGCCAACGTCCTGACTTTC.

The CDR3 here is CASSLSSGRGTGELFF. The CDR3 nucleotides are TGTGCCAGCAGCTTGTCCAGCGGGAGAGGCACCGGGGAGCTGTTTTTT. The chain combines TRBV5-4 with TRBJ2-2, with 8 bases lining up with TRBD2. The V gene's germline CDR1 is SGHNT and CDR2 YYREEE (reference sequence). V gave up 1 base and J gave up 4 bases; unmatched junction bases: 6. The CDR3 is 16 amino acids.

The CDR3 DNA sequence: TGTGCCAGCAGCTTGCCCTCAGTATTGAGGAGCTATGGCTACACCTTC. It specifies CASSLPSVLRSYGYTF. The chain is built from TRBV5-7 and TRBJ1-2, with D unresolved. TRBV5-7 is classed as an ORF, of uncertain function. The CDR3 is made up of 16 amino acids. Trimming left V 1 base short and J 4 bases short, with 17 bases between.

The J gene is TRBJ2-1, the V gene TRBV12-5, with D tentatively TRBD1 (6 bases). V dropped 6 bases and J dropped 3 bases, with 21 bases sitting between them. CDR1 LGHNT and CDR2 FRNRAP come from the germline V gene. The CDR3 has 17 amino acids. CDR3 protein: CASGPPGTSDGYNEQFF. CDR3 coding DNA: TGTGCTAGTGGGCCCCCCGGGACATCGGACGGCTACAATGAGCAGTTCTTC.

This clone has more than one count but fewer than ten. This chain uses TRBV30 with TRBJ1-1; D call uncertain. CDR1 is GTSNPN, CDR2 SVGIG, per germline (reference sequence). The CDR3 covers 14 residues. With 4 bases removed from V and 2 bases from J, the gap between germline ends came to 14 bases. DNA for the CDR3: TGTGCCTGGACCCCGGGAGACTCCAACACTGAAGCTTTCTTT. Translated: CAWTPGDSNTEAFF.

The chain uses TRBV19 and TRBJ2-1; D is ambiguous. V was cut by 4 bases and J by 6 bases, with 16 bases left in between. The CDR3 consists of 15 residues. CDR1 is LNHDA and CDR2 is SQIVND in the germline V gene (reference sequence). In nucleotides, the CDR3 is TGTGCCAGTAGTAAATGGCTAGTAACGGGCAATGAGCAGTTCTTC. Translating it yields CASSKWLVTGNEQFF.

The V call is TRBV28, the J call TRBJ1-5, with 8 bases fitting TRBD1. With 4 bases clipped from V and 7 bases from J, the junction kept 3 bases outside the gene matches. The germline gives CDR1 MDHEN, CDR2 SYDVKM. The CDR3 spans 13 residues. CDR3 region: CASSSGGVQPQHF. For the CDR3, the DNA is TGTGCCAGCAGTTCAGGGGGCGTGCAGCCCCAGCATTTT.

J is TRBJ2-1 and V is TRBV9, with 11 bases matching TRBD1. This CDR3 spans 14 amino acids. Per germline, CDR1 SGDLS and CDR2 YYNGEE. J gave up 6 bases and V 4 bases, and 3 bases lay outside the gene matches. The CDR3 loop is CASSFGTGGNEQFF. The CDR3 DNA sequence: TGTGCCAGCAGCTTCGGGACAGGGGGCAATGAGCAGTTCTTC.

In its sample, this clone was seen once. The rearrangement links TRBV23-1 to TRBJ1-5; D is perhaps TRBD1 (5 bases). Being an ORF, TRBV23-1 has a function that is uncertain. The length of the CDR3 is 17 residues. Trimming stripped 6 bases from V and 0 bases from J, with 18 bases between. The CDR3 region is CASSLQASLHSNQPQHF. The CDR3 nucleotides are TGCGCCAGCAGCCTACAGGCGAGCCTTCATAGCAATCAGCCCCAGCATTTT.

The gene calls are TRBV5-4 and TRBJ2-7; weak D call: TRBD1 (6 bases). The CDR3 extends over 14 amino acids. The V gene lost 3 bases and the J gene lost 2 bases, with 12 bases spanning the gap. Germline CDR1 is SGHNT and CDR2 is YYREEE (reference sequence). CDR3 sequence (DNA): TGTGCCAGCAGCTCAAGACAGGCCCCCTACGAGCAGTACTTC. The encoded protein is CASSSRQAPYEQYF.

The V gene is TRBV2, the J gene TRBJ1-1; a possible D gene is TRBD1 (6 bases). The CDR3 runs to 13 residues. Looked up from germline, CDR1 is SNHLY and CDR2 is FYNNEI. V dropped 7 bases and J dropped 11 bases, with 20 bases sitting between them. This chain's CDR3 is CASNSGARRYAFF. In DNA, the CDR3 is TGTGCCAGCAATTCAGGGGCCCGGCGTTACGCTTTCTTT.

The CDR3 protein is CASSRGQIYGYTF. As DNA, the CDR3 is TGTGCCAGCAGCCGGGGACAAATCTATGGCTACACCTTC. The rearrangement links TRBV7-2 to TRBJ1-2; a weak D match, TRBD1 (6 bases). Germline lookup yields CDR1 SGHTA and CDR2 FQGNSA. The CDR3 runs 13 residues. V was cut by 5 bases and J by 4 bases, with 11 bases left in between.

This sequence joins TRBV4-1 and TRBJ1-2; possible D gene TRBD1, 6 bases. V dropped 1 base and J dropped 4 bases, with 7 bases sitting between them. CDR3 size: 13 residues. Germline V gene sequence: CDR1 MGHRA, CDR2 YSYEKL. CDR3 nucleotides: TGCGCCAGCAGCCAAGTAGGGGGCTATGGCTACACCTTC. Protein: CASSQVGGYGYTF.

The chain has TRBV27 and TRBJ1-1; possibly TRBD1 for D (6 bases). Trimming cost V 10 bases and J 5 bases, with 17 bases left between them. The CDR3 runs to 13 residues. Germline lookup yields CDR1 MNHEY and CDR2 SMNVEV (reference sequence). The CDR3 region is CAIGRGGQTEAFF. The CDR3 DNA sequence: TGTGCCATCGGGCGGGGGGGGCAGACTGAAGCTTTCTTT.

This clone has more than one count but fewer than ten. The V call is TRBV11-2, the J call TRBJ1-2; perhaps TRBD1 as D (6 bases). Germline lookup yields CDR1 SGHAT and CDR2 FQNNGV. The CDR3 has 13 amino acids. With 5 bases removed from V and 3 bases from J, the gap between germline ends came to 10 bases. The CDR3 DNA sequence: TGTGCCAGCAGCCCGACAGGATACTATGGCTACACCTTC. Amino acid sequence: CASSPTGYYGYTF.

This chain joins TRBV7-3 and TRBJ2-1; a possible D gene is TRBD2 (7 bases). V was trimmed by 4 bases and J by 8 bases, leaving 12 bases between them. The CDR3 is 13 residues long. Germline CDR1 and CDR2: SGHTA and FQGTGA. CDR3 coding DNA: TGTGCCAGCAGCTCCACAGGGAGGGATGAGCAGTTCTTC. This encodes CASSSTGRDEQFF.

The rearrangement links TRBV5-5 to TRBJ1-3, with 7 bases fitting TRBD1. Per the germline V gene, CDR1 is SGHKS and CDR2 is YYEKEE (reference sequence). V trimming: 4 bases; J trimming: 3 bases; junction bases outside the gene matches: 7. The CDR3 extends over 15 amino acids. Here the CDR3 DNA reads TGTGCCAGCAGCCCCAGACAGGGTGGTGGAAACACCATATATTTT. Its protein product is CASSPRQGGGNTIYF.

The V gene is TRBV10-2, the J gene TRBJ2-3, with TRBD2 identical over 16 bases. The ends lost 8 bases at V and 0 bases at J; junction bases unmatched: 14. The CDR3 runs to 20 residues. Germline lookup yields CDR1 WSHSY and CDR2 SAAADI. CDR3 region: CASAPPTAGLAGGSTDTQYF. The DNA of the CDR3 is TGCGCCAGCGCACCTCCCACGGCGGGACTAGCGGGGGGGAGCACAGATACGCAGTATTTT.